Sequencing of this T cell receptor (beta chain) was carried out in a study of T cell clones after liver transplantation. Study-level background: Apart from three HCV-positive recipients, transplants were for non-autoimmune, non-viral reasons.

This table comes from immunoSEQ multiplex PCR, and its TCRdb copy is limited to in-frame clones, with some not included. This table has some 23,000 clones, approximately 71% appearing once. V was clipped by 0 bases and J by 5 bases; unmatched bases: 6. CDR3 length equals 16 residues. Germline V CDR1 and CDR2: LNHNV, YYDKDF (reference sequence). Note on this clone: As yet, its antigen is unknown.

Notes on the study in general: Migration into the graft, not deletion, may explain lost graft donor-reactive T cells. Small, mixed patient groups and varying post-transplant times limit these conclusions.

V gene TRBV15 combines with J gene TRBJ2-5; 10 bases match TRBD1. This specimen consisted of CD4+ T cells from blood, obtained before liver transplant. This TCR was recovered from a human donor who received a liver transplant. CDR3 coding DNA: TGTGCCACCAGCAGAGATCTCGGACAGGGGGGGGAGACCCAGTACTTC. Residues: CATSRDLGQGGETQYF. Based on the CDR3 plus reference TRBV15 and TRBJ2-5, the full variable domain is DAMVIQNPRYQVTQFGKPVTLSCSQTLNHNVMYWYQQKSSQAPKLLFHYYDKDFNNEADTPDNFQSRRPNTSFCFLDIRSPGLGDTAMYLCATSRDLGQGGETQYFGPGTRLLVL.